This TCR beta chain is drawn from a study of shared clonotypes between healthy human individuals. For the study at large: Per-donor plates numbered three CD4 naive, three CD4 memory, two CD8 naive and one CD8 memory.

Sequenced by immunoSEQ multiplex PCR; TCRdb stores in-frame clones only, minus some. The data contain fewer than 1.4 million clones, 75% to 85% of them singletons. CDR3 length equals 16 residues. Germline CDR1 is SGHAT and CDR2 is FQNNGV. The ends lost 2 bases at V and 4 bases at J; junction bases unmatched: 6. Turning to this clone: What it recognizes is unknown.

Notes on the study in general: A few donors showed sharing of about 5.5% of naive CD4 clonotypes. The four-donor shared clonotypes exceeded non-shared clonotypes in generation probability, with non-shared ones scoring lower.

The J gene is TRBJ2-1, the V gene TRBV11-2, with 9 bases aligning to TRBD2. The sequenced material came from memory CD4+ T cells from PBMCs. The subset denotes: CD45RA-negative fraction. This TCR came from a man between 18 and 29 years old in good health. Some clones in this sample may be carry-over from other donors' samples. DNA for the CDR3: TGTGCCAGCAGCTTAACCGGGACTAGCCATTACAATGAGCAGTTCTTC. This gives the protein CASSLTGTSHYNEQFF.